This TCR beta chain was retrieved from a study of control samples from healthy donors and cancer patients. The CDR3 runs 13 residues. The germline V gene has CDR1 MRHNA and CDR2 SNTAGT. V dropped 3 bases and J dropped 6 bases, with 10 bases sitting between them. TCRdb keeps only in-frame clones here, not all; method: immunoSEQ multiplex PCR. The sample has roughly 130,000 clones; 80% to 95% are singletons. The sample comprised blood. This TCR was sampled from a man aged 18 to 30 in good health. V usage is TRBV6-4 and J usage is TRBJ2-3; D remains unclear. The CDR3: CASSEELRDTQYF. CDR3 nucleotide sequence: TGTGCCAGCAGTGAGGAATTGCGGGATACGCAGTATTTT.